Listed here is a single T cell receptor beta chain. This entry comes from a study of T cell changes during pregnancy in multiple sclerosis. Profiled with immunoSEQ multiplex PCR; TCRdb holds only in-frame clones, not every one. Here the sample spans tens of thousands of clones, 80% to 95% being singletons. Per the germline V gene, CDR1 is MGHDK and CDR2 is SYGVNS. The CDR3 is 16 amino acids. Trimming left V 1 base short and J 0 bases short, with 12 bases between. The source of this sequence is a female donor with multiple sclerosis, enrolled in a pregnancy study. The genes are TRBV25-1 and TRBJ1-1; a weak D match, TRBD1 (6 bases). The sequencing here drew on peripheral blood, taken in the second trimester of pregnancy. The CDR3 nucleotides read TGTGCCAGCAGTGAATTGCCAGGGGATATGAACACTGAAGCTTTCTTT. Translating gives CASSELPGDMNTEAFF.